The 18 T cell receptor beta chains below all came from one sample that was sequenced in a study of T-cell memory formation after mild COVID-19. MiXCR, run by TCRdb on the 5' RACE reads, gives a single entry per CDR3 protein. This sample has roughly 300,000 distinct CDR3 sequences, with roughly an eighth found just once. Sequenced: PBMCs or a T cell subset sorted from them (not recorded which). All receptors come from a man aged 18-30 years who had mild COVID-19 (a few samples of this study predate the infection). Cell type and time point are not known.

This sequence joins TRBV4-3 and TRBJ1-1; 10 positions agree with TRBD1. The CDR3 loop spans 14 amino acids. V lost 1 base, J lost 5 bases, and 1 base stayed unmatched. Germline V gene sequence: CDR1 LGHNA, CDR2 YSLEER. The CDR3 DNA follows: TGCGCCAGCAGCCAAGGGGACAGGGGTACTGAAGCTTTCTTT. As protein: CASSQGDRGTEAFF.

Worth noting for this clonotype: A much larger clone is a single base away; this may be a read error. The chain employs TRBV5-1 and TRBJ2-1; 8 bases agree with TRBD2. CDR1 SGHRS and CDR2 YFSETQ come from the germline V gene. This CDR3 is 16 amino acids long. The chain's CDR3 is CASSLVGGDRYSEQFF. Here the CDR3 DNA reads TGCGCCAGCAGCTTGGTCGGGGGGGACCGTTACAGTGAGCAGTTCTTC. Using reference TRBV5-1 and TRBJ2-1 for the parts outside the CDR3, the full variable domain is KAGVTQTPRYLIKTRGQQVTLSCSPISGHRSVSWYQQTPGQGLQFLFEYFSETQRNKGNFPGRFSGRQFSNSRSEMNVSTLELGDSALYLCASSLVGGDRYSEQFFGPGTRLTVL.

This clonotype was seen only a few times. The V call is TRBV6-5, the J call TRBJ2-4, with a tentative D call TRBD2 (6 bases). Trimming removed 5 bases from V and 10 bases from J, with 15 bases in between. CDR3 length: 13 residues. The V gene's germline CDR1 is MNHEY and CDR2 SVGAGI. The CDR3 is CASSRSRGRIQYF. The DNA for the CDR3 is TGTGCCAGCAGTCGGTCGCGGGGCCGGATTCAGTACTTC.

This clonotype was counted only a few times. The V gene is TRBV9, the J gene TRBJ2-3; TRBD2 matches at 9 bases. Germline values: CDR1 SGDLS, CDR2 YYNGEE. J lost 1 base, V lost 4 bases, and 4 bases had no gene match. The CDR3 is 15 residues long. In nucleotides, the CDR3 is TGTGCCAGCAGCCCCCGGACTAGCGGCACAGATACGCAGTATTTT. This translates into CASSPRTSGTDTQYF.

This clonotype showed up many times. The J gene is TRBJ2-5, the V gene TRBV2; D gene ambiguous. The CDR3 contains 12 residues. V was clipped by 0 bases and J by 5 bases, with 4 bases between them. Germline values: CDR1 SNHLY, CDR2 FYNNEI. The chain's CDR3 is CASSEAWETQYF. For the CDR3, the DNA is TGTGCCAGCAGTGAAGCCTGGGAGACCCAGTACTTC.

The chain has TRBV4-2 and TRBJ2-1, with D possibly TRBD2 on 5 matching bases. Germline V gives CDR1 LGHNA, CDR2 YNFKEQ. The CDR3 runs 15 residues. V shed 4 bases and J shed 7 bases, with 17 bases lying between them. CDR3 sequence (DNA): TGTGCCAGCAGCCCCGGGCGGGTATTGGGGAATGAGCAGTTCTTC. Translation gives CASSPGRVLGNEQFF.

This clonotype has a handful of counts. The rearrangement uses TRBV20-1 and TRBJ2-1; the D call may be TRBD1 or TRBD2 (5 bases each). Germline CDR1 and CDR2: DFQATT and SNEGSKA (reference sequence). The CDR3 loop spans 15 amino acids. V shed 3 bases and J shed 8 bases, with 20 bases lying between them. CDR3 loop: CSASPLGRPSDEQFF. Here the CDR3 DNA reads TGCAGTGCTAGCCCCCTGGGACGGCCGTCTGATGAGCAGTTCTTC.

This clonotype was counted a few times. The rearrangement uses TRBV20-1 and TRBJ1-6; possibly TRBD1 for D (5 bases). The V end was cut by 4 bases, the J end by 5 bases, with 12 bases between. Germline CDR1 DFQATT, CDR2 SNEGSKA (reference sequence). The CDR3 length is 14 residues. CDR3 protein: CSATGFGNNSPLHF. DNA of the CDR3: TGCAGTGCTACAGGGTTTGGTAATAATTCACCCCTCCACTTT.

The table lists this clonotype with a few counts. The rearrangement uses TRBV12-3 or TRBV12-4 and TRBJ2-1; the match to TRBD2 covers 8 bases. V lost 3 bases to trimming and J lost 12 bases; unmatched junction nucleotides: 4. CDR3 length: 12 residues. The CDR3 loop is CASSLELAVQFF. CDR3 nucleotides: TGTGCCAGCAGTTTGGAACTAGCGGTGCAGTTCTTC.

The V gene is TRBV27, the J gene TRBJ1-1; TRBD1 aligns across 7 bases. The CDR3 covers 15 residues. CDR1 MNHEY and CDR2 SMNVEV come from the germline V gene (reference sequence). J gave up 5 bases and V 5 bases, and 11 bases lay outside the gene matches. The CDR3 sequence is CASSGLTGIGTEAFF. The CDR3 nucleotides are TGTGCCAGCAGTGGCTTGACAGGGATTGGGACTGAAGCTTTCTTT.

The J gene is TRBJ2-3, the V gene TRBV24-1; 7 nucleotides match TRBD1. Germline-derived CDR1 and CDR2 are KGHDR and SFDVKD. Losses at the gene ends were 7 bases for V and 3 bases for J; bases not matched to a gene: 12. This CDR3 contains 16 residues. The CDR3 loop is CATRGKRDSGTDTQYF. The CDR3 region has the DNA TGTGCCACCAGAGGAAAACGGGACAGTGGGACAGATACGCAGTATTTT.

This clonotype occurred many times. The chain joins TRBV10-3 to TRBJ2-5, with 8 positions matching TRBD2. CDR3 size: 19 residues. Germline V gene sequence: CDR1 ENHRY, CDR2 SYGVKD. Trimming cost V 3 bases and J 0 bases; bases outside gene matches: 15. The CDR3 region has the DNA TGTGCCATCAGTGATTCCCCACCGGGGGGGCGAACCTACCAAGAGACCCAGTACTTC. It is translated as CAISDSPPGGRTYQETQYF.

The CDR3 loop reads CASSSRPQSRGVYGYTF. In nucleotides, the CDR3 is TGCGCCAGCTCTTCACGGCCACAGTCACGAGGAGTCTATGGCTACACCTTC. This chain uses TRBV5-1 with TRBJ1-2; D is ambiguous. Between the trimmed V and J ends, which lost 7 bases and 4 bases, there was a span of 26 bases. The CDR3 loop spans 17 amino acids. Germline assignment: CDR1 SGHRS and CDR2 YFSETQ.

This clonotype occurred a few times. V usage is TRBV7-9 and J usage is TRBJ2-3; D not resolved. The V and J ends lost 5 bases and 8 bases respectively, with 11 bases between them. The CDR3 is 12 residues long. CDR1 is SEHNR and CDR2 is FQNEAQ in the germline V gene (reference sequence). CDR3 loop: CASSEQASTQYF. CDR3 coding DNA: TGTGCCAGCAGCGAGCAGGCTAGTACGCAGTATTTT. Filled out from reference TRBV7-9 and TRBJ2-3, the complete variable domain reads DTGVSQNPRHKITKRGQNVTFRCDPISEHNRLYWYRQTLGQGPEFLTYFQNEAQLEKSRLLSDRFSAERPKGSFSTLEIQRTEQGDSAMYLCASSEQASTQYFGPGTRLTVL.

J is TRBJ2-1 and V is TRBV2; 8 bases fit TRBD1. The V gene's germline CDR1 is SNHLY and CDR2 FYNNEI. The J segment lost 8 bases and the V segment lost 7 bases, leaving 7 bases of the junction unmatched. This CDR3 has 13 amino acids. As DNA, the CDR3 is TGTGCCAGCAAGGAGACAGGGGAGGATGAGCAGTTCTTC. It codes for CASKETGEDEQFF.

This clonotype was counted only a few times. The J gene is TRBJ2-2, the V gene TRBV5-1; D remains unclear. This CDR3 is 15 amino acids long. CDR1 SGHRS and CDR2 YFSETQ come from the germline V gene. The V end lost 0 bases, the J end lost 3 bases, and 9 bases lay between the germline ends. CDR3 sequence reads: CASSLVGLYTGELFF. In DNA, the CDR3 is TGCGCCAGCAGCTTGGTAGGGCTTTACACCGGGGAGCTGTTTTTT. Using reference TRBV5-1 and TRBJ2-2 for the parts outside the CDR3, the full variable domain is KAGVTQTPRYLIKTRGQQVTLSCSPISGHRSVSWYQQTPGQGLQFLFEYFSETQRNKGNFPGRFSGRQFSNSRSEMNVSTLELGDSALYLCASSLVGLYTGELFFGEGSRLTVL.

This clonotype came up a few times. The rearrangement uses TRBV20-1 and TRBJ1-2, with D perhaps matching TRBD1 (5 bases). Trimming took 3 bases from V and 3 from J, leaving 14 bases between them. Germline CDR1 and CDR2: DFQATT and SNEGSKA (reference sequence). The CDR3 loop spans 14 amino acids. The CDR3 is CSASPTGDHYGYTF. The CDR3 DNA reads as TGCAGTGCTAGCCCGACGGGGGATCACTATGGCTACACCTTC.

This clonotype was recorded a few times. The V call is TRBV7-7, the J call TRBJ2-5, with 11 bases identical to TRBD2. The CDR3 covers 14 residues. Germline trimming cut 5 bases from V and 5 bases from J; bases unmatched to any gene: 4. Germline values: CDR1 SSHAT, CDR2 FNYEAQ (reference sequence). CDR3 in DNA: TGTGCCAGCAGCCATAGCGGGGGGGAGGAGACCCAGTACTTC. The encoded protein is CASSHSGGEETQYF.